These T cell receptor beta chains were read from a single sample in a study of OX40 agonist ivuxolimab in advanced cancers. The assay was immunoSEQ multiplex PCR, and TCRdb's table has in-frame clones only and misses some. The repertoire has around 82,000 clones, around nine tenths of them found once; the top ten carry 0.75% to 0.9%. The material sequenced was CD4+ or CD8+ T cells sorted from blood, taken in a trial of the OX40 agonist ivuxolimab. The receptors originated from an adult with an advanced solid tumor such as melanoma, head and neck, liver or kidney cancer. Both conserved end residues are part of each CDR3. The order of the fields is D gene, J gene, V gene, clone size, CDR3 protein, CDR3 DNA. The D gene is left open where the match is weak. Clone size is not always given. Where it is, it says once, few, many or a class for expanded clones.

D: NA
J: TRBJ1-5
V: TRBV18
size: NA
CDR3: CASSPTDINQPQHF
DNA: TGTGCCAGCTCACCCACGGACATCAATCAGCCCCAGCATTTT

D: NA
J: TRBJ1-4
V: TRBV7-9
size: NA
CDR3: CASSPGLINEKLFF
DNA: TGTGCCAGCAGCCCCGGACTTATTAATGAAAAACTGTTTTTT

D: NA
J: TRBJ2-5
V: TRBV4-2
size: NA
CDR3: CASSQGQGKETQYF
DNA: TGTGCCAGCAGCCAAGGGCAGGGAAAAGAGACCCAGTACTTC

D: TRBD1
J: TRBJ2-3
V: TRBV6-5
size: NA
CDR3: CASSYGTGGSDTQYF
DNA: TGTGCCAGCAGTTACGGCACAGGGGGTTCAGATACGCAGTATTTT

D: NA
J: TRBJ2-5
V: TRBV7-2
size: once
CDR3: CASSLNGFGETQYF
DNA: TGTGCCAGCAGCTTAAATGGGTTCGGGGAGACCCAGTACTTC

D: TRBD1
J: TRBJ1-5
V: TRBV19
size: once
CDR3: CACRDRSYSNQPQHF
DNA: TGTGCCTGTCGGGACAGGTCTTATAGCAATCAGCCCCAGCATTTT

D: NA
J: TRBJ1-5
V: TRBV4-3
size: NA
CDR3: CASSQYINQPQHF
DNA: TGCGCCAGCAGCCAATATATCAATCAGCCCCAGCATTTT

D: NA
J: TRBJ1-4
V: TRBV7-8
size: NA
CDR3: CASSLFATNEKLFF
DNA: TGTGCCAGCAGCTTATTTGCAACTAATGAAAAACTGTTTTTT

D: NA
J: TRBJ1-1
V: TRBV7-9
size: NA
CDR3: CASSLGRNTEAFF
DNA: TGTGCCAGCAGCTTGGGGAGGAACACTGAAGCTTTCTTT

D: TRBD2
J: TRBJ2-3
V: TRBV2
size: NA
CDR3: CASSVVAGTDTQYF
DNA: TGTGCCAGCAGTGTGGTAGCGGGGACAGATACGCAGTATTTT

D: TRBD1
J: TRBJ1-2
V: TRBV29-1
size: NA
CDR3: CSVSSPDRAYGYTF
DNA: TGCAGCGTCTCCTCACCCGACAGGGCCTATGGCTACACCTTC

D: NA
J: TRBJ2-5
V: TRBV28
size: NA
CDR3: CASRSTGVTKETQYF
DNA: TGTGCCAGCAGATCGACTGGAGTGACCAAAGAGACCCAGTACTTC

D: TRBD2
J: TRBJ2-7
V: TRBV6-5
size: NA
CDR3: CASSYSGRVVEQYF
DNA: TGTGCCAGCAGTTACTCCGGGAGGGTAGTCGAGCAGTACTTC

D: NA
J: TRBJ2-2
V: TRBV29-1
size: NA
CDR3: CSAKGSKNTGELFF
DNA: TGCAGCGCAAAGGGATCTAAGAACACCGGGGAGCTGTTTTTT

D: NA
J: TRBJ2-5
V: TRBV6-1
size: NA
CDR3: CASIKELGMGETQYF
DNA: TGTGCCAGCATCAAGGAGTTAGGGATGGGAGAGACCCAGTACTTC

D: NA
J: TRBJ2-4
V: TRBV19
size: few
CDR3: CATRDLAKNIQYF
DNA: TGTGCCACCCGGGACCTAGCCAAAAACATTCAGTACTTC

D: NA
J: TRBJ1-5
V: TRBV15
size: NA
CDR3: CATSRGQVFLPQHF
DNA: TGTGCCACCAGCAGAGGCCAGGTTTTCCTGCCCCAGCATTTT

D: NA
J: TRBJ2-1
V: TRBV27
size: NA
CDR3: CASSLNPYNEQFF
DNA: TGTGCCAGCAGTTTAAACCCCTACAATGAGCAGTTCTTC

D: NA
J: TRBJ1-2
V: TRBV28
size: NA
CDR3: CASSARGDLAGYTF
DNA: TGTGCCAGCAGCGCGCGGGGCGACCTGGCTGGCTACACCTTC

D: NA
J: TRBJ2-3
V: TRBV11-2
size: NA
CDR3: CASSSLGPTDTQYF
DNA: TGTGCCAGCAGCTCCCTGGGCCCAACAGATACGCAGTATTTT

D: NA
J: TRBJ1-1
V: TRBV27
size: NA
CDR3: CASSFGRDYTEAFF
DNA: TGTGCCAGCAGTTTTGGAAGGGATTACACTGAAGCTTTCTTT

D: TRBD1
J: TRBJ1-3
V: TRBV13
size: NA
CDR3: CASSLDRGSGNTIYF
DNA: TGTGCCAGCAGCTTAGACAGGGGATCTGGAAACACCATATATTTT

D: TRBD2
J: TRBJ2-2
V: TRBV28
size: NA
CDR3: CASSAFSGTPRELFF
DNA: TGTGCCAGCAGTGCTTTCAGCGGGACCCCTCGGGAGCTGTTTTTT

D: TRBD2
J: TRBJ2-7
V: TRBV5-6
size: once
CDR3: CASSPGGASGREQYF
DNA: TGTGCCAGCAGCCCTGGCGGGGCTAGCGGAAGGGAGCAGTACTTC

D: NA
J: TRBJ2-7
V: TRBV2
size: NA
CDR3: CASSVLDTGEQYF
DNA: TGTGCCAGCAGTGTACTGGACACGGGCGAGCAGTACTTC

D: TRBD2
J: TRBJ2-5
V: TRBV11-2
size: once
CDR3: CASSLALEGGQETQYF
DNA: TGTGCCAGCAGCTTGGCCCTGGAGGGAGGGCAAGAGACCCAGTACTTC

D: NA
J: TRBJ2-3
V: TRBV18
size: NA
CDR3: CASSPPSQSDTQYF
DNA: TGTGCCAGCTCACCACCGTCCCAGTCAGATACGCAGTATTTT

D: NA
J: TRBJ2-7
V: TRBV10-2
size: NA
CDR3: CASSESPYYEQYF
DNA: TGCGCCAGCAGTGAGTCGCCGTACTACGAGCAGTACTTC

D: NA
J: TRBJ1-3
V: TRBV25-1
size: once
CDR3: CASSEGLVSGNTIYF
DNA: TGTGCCAGCAGTGAGGGGCTGGTTTCTGGAAACACCATATATTTT

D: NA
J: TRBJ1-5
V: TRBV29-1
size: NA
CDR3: CSVQGDWGQPQHF
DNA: TGCAGCGTTCAGGGTGACTGGGGTCAGCCCCAGCATTTT

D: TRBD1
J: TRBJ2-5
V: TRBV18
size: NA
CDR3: CASSPRRDSQETQYF
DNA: TGTGCCAGCTCACCGCGACGGGACAGCCAAGAGACCCAGTACTTC

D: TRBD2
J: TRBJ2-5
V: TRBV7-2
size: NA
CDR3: CASSFTSVIETQYF
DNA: TGTGCCAGCAGCTTCACTAGCGTCATCGAGACCCAGTACTTC

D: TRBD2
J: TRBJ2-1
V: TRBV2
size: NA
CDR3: CASAYFGTSEQFF
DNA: TGTGCCAGCGCGTACTTCGGGACTAGTGAGCAGTTCTTC

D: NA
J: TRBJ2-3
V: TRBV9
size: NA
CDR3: CASQFGPSTDTQYF
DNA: TGTGCCAGCCAATTCGGACCCAGCACAGATACGCAGTATTTT

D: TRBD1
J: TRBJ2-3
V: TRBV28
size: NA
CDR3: CASSAPTGITDTQYF
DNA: TGTGCCAGCAGTGCCCCGACAGGGATTACAGATACGCAGTATTTT

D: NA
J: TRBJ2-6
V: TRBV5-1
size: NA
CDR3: CASSLVRGTGANVLTF
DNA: TGCGCCAGCAGCTTGGTTAGGGGGACTGGGGCCAACGTCCTGACTTTC

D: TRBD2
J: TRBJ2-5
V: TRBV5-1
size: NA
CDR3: CASSLGGLAGVETQYF
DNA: TGCGCCAGCAGCTTGGGCGGACTAGCGGGAGTGGAGACCCAGTACTTC

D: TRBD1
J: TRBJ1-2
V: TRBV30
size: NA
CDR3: CAWSVGGSANYGYTF
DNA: TGTGCCTGGAGTGTAGGGGGCTCGGCGAACTATGGCTACACCTTC